The next 7 T cell receptor beta chains were all read from a single sample in a study of brain T cells in children with intractable seizures (dated by TCRdb to about 2021). The method was the immunoSEQ multiplex PCR assay. TCRdb stores this immuneACCESS table with in-frame sequences only. Part of the clones is absent; in the studies checked, under half of the shortfall reflects unresolved V genes, and no reason is known for the rest. Counted in this sample were about 80,000 clones; around nine tenths of them appeared once. The ten top clones hold around 22% of the sample. The sample's time point label, in plain terms: resected brain tissue, or blood drawn just prior to surgery. Source: peripheral blood, taken at surgery. The receptors come from a girl aged 2 to 9 with Rasmussen encephalitis and intractable seizures.

The chain uses TRBV7-9 and TRBJ2-1; possibly TRBD1 for D (6 bases). Per the germline V gene, CDR1 is SEHNR and CDR2 is FQNEAQ (reference sequence). V lost 1 base and J 9 bases, leaving 10 bases between the germline ends. The CDR3 covers 13 residues. The CDR3 protein is CASSLVQGGEQFF. DNA of the CDR3: TGTGCCAGCAGCTTAGTTCAAGGGGGTGAGCAGTTCTTC.

This chain joins TRBV10-3 and TRBJ2-7; the match to TRBD2 covers 8 bases. Unmatched junction bases numbered 11, after V lost 5 bases and J lost 5 bases. The CDR3 is 15 residues long. Germline CDR1 and CDR2: ENHRY and SYGVKD. CDR3 in amino acids: CAISRTGGPNDEQYF. The CDR3 nucleotides are TGTGCCATCAGTAGGACGGGAGGGCCTAACGACGAGCAGTACTTC.

The rearrangement joins TRBV14 to TRBJ2-2, with D perhaps TRBD2 (5 bases). Germline CDR1 is SGHDN and CDR2 is FVKESK. The CDR3 loop spans 16 amino acids. V was shortened by 4 bases and J by 4 bases, with 16 bases between the two germline ends. CDR3 coding DNA: TGTGCCAGCAGCCTCCAGGACGGAGGAGGCACCGGGGAGCTGTTTTTT. Translated: CASSLQDGGGTGELFF.

The chain uses TRBV5-1 and TRBJ2-2, with D possibly matching TRBD2 (5 bases). Germline values: CDR1 SGHRS, CDR2 YFSETQ. This CDR3 contains 18 residues. Trimming took off 0 bases at V and 1 base at J, with 16 bases between the two ends. Here the CDR3 reads CASSLATPSIGNTGELFF. The CDR3 DNA is TGCGCCAGCAGCTTGGCGACACCTAGCATCGGGAACACCGGGGAGCTGTTTTTT. The whole variable domain, remainder taken from reference TRBV5-1 and TRBJ2-2, is KAGVTQTPRYLIKTRGQQVTLSCSPISGHRSVSWYQQTPGQGLQFLFEYFSETQRNKGNFPGRFSGRQFSNSRSEMNVSTLELGDSALYLCASSLATPSIGNTGELFFGEGSRLTVL.

The chain is built from TRBV6-5 and TRBJ1-2; a possible D gene is TRBD1 (5 bases). V lost 6 bases and J lost 3, with 8 bases in between. This CDR3 comprises 12 residues. Germline CDR1 MNHEY, CDR2 SVGAGI. CDR3 region: CASRGGDYGYTF. CDR3 DNA sequence: TGTGCCAGCAGGGGGGGAGACTATGGCTACACCTTC.

In nucleotides, the CDR3 is TGCGCCAGCAGCGCAGGCCTCTCCGTGAAGTATTACAATGAGCAGTTCTTC. This gives the protein CASSAGLSVKYYNEQFF. The rearrangement uses TRBV5-1 and TRBJ2-1, with unresolved D. Germline V gives CDR1 SGHRS, CDR2 YFSETQ. The CDR3 loop spans 17 amino acids. Trimming took off 4 bases at V and 4 bases at J, with 21 bases between the two ends.

This chain links TRBV5-4 with TRBJ2-1, with D unresolved. Trimming removed 2 bases at V and 7 bases at J, with 4 bases between. The germline V gene encodes CDR1 SGHNT and CDR2 YYREEE (reference sequence). This CDR3 spans 11 amino acids. The CDR3 sequence is CASSFQNEQFF. In nucleotides, the CDR3 is TGTGCCAGCAGCTTCCAGAATGAGCAGTTCTTC.